The clone carrying this T cell receptor beta chain was recorded many times. The antigen remains unidentified. The entry originates in a study of T cell repertoires in cytomegalovirus infection. The overall study: An indication of both CMV infection and matching HLA type came from public TCR beta signatures.

TCRdb called the reads again in MiXCR, with one record for every CDR3 protein. The data hold some 300,000 distinct CDR3 sequences, with roughly a tenth observed a single time. Study-wide findings and caveats: The ex vivo response showed dominance by HLA-C-restricted CMV-specific TCR beta clonotypes. Individuals carrying CMV plus the relevant HLA were identified by cumulative frequency of public TCR beta families.

The germline CDR1 and CDR2 sequences are MDHEN and SYDVKM. The V end was cut by 5 bases, the J end by 1 base, with 12 bases between. This CDR3 comprises 15 residues. The receptor's source is a human donor in good health (CMV status not recorded). Some clones in this sample may be carry-over from other donors' samples. The sample comprised PBMCs. The rearrangement joins TRBV28 to TRBJ2-4, with D maybe TRBD2 (6 bases). In DNA form, the CDR3 reads TGTGCCAGCAGTCGTGGGACTCAGGCCAAAAACATTCAGTACTTC. Amino acid sequence: CASSRGTQAKNIQYF.